The source of this T cell receptor beta chain is a study of T cells after yellow fever vaccination (dated by TCRdb to the late 2010s). Regarding the research as a whole: The SMART-Seq v4 Ultra Low Input RNA kit was used to prepare libraries from fractions with low cell numbers. Blood was drawn at multiple timepoints before and after primary and secondary immunization, with bulk PBMC replicates and cell subsets isolated. Two healthy male donors, one aged 18 to 30 and one aged 30 to 39 years, were included in the cohort. Bulk TCR alpha and beta repertoires were sequenced longitudinally to track T-cell clones before and after primary and booster YFV17D yellow fever vaccination. The paper as a whole reports these results and caveats: The secondary T-cell response was weaker than the primary response but faster, peaking on day 5 instead of day 15. Because only a couple of donors were included in the study, the extent to which the findings can be generalized is limited. A small share of clonotypes occurred in both CD4 and CD8 compartments, likely arising from convergent recombination. FACS-sorted repertoires could contain abundant contaminating clonotypes from the bulk population, so computational filtering was required. Most clones expanded after primary vaccination (almost 98% of CD4 and around nine tenths of CD8) were re-detected after the booster, suggesting that broad memory maintenance occurred.

This clonotype was seen a few times. There is no known antigen for this receptor. It has no much larger one-base neighbor in the sample; base qualities were not kept. At the junction V is shortened by 3 bases and J by 4 bases; bases outside the gene matches: 15. CDR1 and CDR2 (LGHDT, YNNKEL) derive from the germline V gene (reference sequence). The CDR3 spans 18 residues, from the cysteine through the phenylalanine. Kept here is only the CDR3 DNA, which spans 54 bases and is read in frame from base 1. The treatment or condition label corresponds to: live attenuated yellow fever vaccine strain. Two biological replicates of bulk PBMCs were collected at each blood-draw timepoint. A standard Ficoll-Paque protocol was used to isolate PBMCs from peripheral blood. TriZol was used to extract RNA from bulk PBMCs, CD4 and CD8 fractions, and dextramer-positive and dextramer-negative fractions. TCR cDNA was synthesized by 5'RACE template switching, which introduced a universal primer site and unique molecular identifiers. cDNA synthesis was primed from both the TCR alpha and TCR beta constant segments. Libraries were amplified in two PCR steps, with sample barcodes and sequencing adapters added in the second step. Libraries were sequenced on Illumina HiSeq 2500 (2x100 bp) or NovaSeq (2x150 bp). The published analysis was carried out like this. Demultiplexing of reads and collapsing into UMI consensus sequences were performed with MIGEC, and V(D)J alignment was carried out with MiXCR. Clonotypes responding to the vaccine were identified with edgeR on replicate PBMC samples, with the criteria of FDR below 0.01 and a log2 fold change above 5 up to day 15. Each bulk clonotype received a CD4 or CD8 identity based on whether the sequenced CD4 or CD8 repertoire contained that clonotype at higher abundance. TCRdb ran its own pipeline on the public reads, namely fastp trimming at Q25 and MiXCR clone calling, and kept in-frame beta chains. All rows with the same CDR3 protein become a single entry with the most common DNA and genes. These V and J calls are TCRdb output, not the study's own analysis. The sample table shows fewer than 450,000 distinct CDR3 sequences, and around a tenth are seen once. Of the sample, about 17% is held by the ten largest clones.

The source of this sequence is a man aged 18 to 30 who received the YFV17D yellow fever vaccine. The sample consisted of PBMCs, taken on the day of the first yellow fever vaccination. The receptor chain draws on TRBV3-1 and TRBJ2-5, and 9 junctional nucleotides match TRBD2. The CDR3 sequence is CASSQGLVASGEGETQYF. The nucleotides are TGTGCCAGCAGCCAGGGGTTAGTCGCTAGCGGGGAAGGAGAGACCCAGTACTTC.